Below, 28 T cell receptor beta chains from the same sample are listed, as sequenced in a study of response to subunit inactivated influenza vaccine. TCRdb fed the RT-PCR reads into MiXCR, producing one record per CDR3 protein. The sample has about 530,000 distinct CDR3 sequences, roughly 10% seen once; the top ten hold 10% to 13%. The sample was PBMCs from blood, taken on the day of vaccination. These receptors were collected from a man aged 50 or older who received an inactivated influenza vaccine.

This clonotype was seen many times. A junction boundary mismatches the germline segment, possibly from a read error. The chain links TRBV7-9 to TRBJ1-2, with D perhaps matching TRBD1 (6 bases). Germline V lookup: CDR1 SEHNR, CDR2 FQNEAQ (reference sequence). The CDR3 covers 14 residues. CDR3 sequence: CAGGQFKGGGGYTF. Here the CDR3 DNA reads TGCGCCGGAGGGCAGTTCAAGGGGGGAGGAGGCTACACCTTC.

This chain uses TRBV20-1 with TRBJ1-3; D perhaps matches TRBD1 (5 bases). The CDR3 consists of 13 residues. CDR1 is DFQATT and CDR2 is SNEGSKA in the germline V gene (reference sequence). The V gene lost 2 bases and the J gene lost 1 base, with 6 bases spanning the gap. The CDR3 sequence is CSARPGSGNTIYF. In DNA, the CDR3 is TGCAGTGCTAGACCAGGGTCTGGAAACACCATATATTTT.

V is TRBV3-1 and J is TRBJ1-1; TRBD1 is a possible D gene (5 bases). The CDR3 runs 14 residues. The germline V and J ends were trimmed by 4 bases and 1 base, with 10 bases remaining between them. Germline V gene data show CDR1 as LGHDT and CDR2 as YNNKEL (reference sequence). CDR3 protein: CASSPGPGNTEAFF. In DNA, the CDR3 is TGTGCCAGCAGCCCGGGACCCGGGAACACTGAAGCTTTCTTT.

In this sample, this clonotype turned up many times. The CDR3 spells CSARSPAHFEEQETQYF. In DNA form, the CDR3 reads TGCAGTGCTAGATCCCCGGCCCACTTTGAGGAGCAAGAGACCCAGTACTTC. V is TRBV20-1 and J is TRBJ2-5; no definite D call. V lost 2 bases and J 2 bases, leaving 21 bases between the germline ends. Germline V gene lookup returns CDR1 DFQATT and CDR2 SNEGSKA (reference sequence). CDR3 length equals 17 residues.

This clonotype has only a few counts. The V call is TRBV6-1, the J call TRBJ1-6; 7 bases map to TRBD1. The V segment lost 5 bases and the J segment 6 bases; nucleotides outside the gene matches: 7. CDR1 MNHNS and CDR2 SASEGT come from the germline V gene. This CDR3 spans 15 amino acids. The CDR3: CASSLRRQGNSPLHF. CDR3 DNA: TGTGCCAGCAGTCTTAGGAGACAGGGTAATTCACCCCTCCACTTT.

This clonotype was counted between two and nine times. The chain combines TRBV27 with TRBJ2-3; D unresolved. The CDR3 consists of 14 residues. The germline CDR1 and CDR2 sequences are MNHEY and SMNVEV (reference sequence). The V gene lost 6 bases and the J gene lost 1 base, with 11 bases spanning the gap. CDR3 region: CASRPVGGTDTQYF. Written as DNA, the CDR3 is TGTGCCAGCAGACCCGTTGGGGGCACAGATACGCAGTATTTT.

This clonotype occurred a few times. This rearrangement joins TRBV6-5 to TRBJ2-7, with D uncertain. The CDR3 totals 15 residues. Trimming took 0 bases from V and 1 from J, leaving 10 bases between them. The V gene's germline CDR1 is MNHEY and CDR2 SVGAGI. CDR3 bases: TGTGCCAGCAGTTACTCTAGAGACACATCCTACGAGCAGTACTTC. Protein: CASSYSRDTSYEQYF.

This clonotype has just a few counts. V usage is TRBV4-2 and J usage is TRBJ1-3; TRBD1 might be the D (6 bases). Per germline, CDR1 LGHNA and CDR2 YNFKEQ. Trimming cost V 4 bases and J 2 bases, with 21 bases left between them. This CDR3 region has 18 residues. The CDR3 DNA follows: TGTGCCAGCAGCCGGAGGGGGGTCAGGGTTGAGCCTGGAAACACCATATATTTT. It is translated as CASSRRGVRVEPGNTIYF.

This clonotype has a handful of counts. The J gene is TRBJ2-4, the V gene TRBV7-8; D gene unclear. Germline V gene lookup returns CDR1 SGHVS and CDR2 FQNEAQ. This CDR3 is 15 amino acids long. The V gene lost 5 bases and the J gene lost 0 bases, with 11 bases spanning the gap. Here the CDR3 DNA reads TGTGCCAGCAGCGGACCCAGAGTAGCCAAAAACATTCAGTACTTC. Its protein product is CASSGPRVAKNIQYF.

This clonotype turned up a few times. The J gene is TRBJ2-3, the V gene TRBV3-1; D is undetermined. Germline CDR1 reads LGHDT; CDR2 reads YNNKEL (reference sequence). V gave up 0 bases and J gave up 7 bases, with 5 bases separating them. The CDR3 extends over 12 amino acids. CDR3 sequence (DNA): TGTGCCAGCAGCCAAGATCATAATACGCAGTATTTT. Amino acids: CASSQDHNTQYF.

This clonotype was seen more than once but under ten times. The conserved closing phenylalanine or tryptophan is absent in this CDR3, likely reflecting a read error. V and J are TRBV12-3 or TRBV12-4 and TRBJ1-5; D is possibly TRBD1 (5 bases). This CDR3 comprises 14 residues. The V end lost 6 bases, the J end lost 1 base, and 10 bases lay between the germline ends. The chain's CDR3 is CASSWGGSNQPQHV. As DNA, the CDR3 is TGTGCCAGCAGCTGGGGCGGAAGCAATCAGCCCCAGCATGTT.

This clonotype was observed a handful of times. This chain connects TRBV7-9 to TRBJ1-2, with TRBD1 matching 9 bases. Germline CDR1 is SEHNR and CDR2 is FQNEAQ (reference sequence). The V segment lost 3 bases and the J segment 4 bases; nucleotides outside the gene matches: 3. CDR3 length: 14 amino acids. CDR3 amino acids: CASSFTGGSYGYTF. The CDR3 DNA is TGTGCCAGCAGCTTTACAGGGGGCAGCTATGGCTACACCTTC. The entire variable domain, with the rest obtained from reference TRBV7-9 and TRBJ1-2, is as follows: DTGVSQNPRHKITKRGQNVTFRCDPISEHNRLYWYRQTLGQGPEFLTYFQNEAQLEKSRLLSDRFSAERPKGSFSTLEIQRTEQGDSAMYLCASSFTGGSYGYTFGSGTRLTVV.

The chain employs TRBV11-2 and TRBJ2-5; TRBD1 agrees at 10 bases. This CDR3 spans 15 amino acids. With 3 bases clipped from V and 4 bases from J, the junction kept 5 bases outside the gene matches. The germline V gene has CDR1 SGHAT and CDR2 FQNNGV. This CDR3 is CASSFRTGGGETQYF. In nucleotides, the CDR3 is TGTGCCAGCAGCTTTAGGACAGGGGGTGGAGAGACCCAGTACTTC.

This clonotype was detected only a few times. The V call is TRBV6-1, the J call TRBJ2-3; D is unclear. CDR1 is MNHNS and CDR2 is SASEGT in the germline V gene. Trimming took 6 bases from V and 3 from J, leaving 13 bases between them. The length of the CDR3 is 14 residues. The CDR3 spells CASSSPRRTDTQYF. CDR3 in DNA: TGTGCCAGCAGCTCCCCCCGGCGGACAGATACGCAGTATTTT.

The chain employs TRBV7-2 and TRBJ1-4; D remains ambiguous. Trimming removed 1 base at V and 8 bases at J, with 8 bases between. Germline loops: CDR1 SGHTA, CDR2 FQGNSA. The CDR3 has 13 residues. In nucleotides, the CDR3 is TGTGCCAGCAGCTTAGTGTACGGGGAAAAACTGTTTTTT. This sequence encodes CASSLVYGEKLFF.

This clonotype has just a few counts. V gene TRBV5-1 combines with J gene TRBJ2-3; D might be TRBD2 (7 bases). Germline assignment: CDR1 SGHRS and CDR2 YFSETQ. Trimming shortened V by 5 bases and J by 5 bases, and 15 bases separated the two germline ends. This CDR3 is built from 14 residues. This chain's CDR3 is CASSYGGPLDTQYF. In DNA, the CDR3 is TGCGCCAGCAGTTACGGGGGGCCACTAGATACGCAGTATTTT.

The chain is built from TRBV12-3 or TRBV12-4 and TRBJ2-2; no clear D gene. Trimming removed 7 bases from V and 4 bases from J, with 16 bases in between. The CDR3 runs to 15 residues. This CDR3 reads CASTPPGSTTGELFF. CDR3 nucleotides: TGTGCCAGCACCCCCCCCGGTTCGACCACCGGGGAGCTGTTTTTT.

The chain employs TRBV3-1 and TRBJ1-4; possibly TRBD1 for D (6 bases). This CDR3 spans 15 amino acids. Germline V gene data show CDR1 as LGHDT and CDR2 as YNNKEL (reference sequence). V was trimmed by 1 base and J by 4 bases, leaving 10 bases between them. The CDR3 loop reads CASSQAGAGNEKLFF. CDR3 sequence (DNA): TGTGCCAGCAGCCAAGCAGGGGCGGGTAATGAAAAACTGTTTTTT.

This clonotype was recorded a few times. CDR3 sequence reads: CASSEQQGFQYF. The CDR3 nucleotides are TGCGCCAGCAGCGAACAACAGGGATTTCAGTACTTC. V usage is TRBV5-1 and J usage is TRBJ2-4; a weak D match, TRBD1 (6 bases). This CDR3 region has 12 residues. In germline, CDR1 is SGHRS, CDR2 YFSETQ. Trimming removed 4 bases at V and 11 bases at J, with 13 bases between.

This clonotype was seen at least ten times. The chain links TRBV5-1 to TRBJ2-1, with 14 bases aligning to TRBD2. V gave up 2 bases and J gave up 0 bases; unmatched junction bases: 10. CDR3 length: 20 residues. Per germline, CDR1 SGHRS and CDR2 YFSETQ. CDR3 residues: CASSLTRTSGRTSSYNEQFF. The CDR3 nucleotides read TGCGCCAGCAGCTTAACCCGGACTAGCGGGAGGACTAGCTCCTACAATGAGCAGTTCTTC.

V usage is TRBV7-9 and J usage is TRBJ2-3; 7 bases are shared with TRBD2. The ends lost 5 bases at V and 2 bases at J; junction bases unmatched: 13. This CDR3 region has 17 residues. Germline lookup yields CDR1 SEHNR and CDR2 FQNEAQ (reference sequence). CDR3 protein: CASSPRSGNQLTDTQYF. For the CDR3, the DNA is TGTGCCAGCAGCCCTCGAAGCGGGAACCAACTCACAGATACGCAGTATTTT.

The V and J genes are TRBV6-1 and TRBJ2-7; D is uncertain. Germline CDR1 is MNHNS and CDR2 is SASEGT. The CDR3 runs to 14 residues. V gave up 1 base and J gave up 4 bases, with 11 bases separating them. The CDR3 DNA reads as TGTGCCAGCAGTGAAGACCGCTACCTGTACGAGCAGTACTTC. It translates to CASSEDRYLYEQYF.

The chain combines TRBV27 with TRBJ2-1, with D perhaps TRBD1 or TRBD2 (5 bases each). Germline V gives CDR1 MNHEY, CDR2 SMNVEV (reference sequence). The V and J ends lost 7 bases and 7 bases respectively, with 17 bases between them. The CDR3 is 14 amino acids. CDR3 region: CASNVGTLGNEQFF. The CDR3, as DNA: TGTGCCAGCAACGTTGGGACCCTCGGAAATGAGCAGTTCTTC.

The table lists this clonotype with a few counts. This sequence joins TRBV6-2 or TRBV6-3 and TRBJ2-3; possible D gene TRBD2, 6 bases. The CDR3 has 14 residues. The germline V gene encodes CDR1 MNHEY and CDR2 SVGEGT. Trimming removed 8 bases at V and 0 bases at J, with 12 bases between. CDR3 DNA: TGTGCCAGCCTCGGGGCGGGAAGCACAGATACGCAGTATTTT. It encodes CASLGAGSTDTQYF.

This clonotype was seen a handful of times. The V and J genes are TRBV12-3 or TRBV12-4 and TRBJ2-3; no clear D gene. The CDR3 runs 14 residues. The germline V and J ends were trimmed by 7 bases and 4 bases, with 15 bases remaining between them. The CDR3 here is CASKRRTTADTQYF. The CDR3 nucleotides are TGTGCCAGCAAACGACGAACGACCGCAGATACGCAGTATTTT.

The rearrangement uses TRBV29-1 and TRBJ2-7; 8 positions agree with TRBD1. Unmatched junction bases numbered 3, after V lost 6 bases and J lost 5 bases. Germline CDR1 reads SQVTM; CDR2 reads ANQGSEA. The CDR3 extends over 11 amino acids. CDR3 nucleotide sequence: TGCAGCGTCCCAGGGGGCAACGAGCAGTACTTC. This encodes CSVPGGNEQYF.

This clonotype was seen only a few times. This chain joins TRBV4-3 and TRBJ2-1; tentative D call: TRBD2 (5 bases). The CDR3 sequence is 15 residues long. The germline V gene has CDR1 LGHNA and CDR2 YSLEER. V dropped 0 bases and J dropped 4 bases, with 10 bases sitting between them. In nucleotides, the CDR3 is TGCGCCAGCAGCCAAGATCACGGGATTTACAATGAGCAGTTCTTC. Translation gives CASSQDHGIYNEQFF.

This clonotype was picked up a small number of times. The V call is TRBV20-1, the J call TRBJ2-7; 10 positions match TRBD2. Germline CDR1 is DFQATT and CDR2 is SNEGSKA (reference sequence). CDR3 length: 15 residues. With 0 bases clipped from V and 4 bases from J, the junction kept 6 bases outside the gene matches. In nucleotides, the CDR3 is TGCAGTGCTAGAGACTTAGCGGGAGGTTTGTACGAGCAGTACTTC. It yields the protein CSARDLAGGLYEQYF.